This TCR beta chain appears in the sequencing data of a study of regulatory T cells in long-lasting Graves disease. Building of the TCR beta libraries involved iRepertoire HTBI primers and Arm-PCR of CDR3 regions. TCRdb recomputed calls from the multiplex PCR reads with MiXCR, one row per CDR3 protein. The profile shows roughly 560,000 distinct CDR3 sequences, 12% of them singletons. The CDR3 runs 15 residues. Germline values: CDR1 MNHEY, CDR2 SVGEGT. Trimming removed 4 bases at V and 2 bases at J, with 13 bases between. This clonotype was seen at least ten times. Time point of the sample: newly diagnosed GD, antithyroid drugs for less than 3 months. The authors made the TCR library using RNA they extracted from PBMCs. The data also belong to a second study, concerning T cells in Graves' hyperthyroidism and ophthalmopathy. That publication notes: An initial round of RT-PCR targeting the TCR CDR3 relied on the HTBI primer set.

Specimen: peripheral blood mononuclear cells (PBMCs), collected at new diagnosis, from a patient treated with antithyroid drugs. This receptor was identified in a woman aged 25 to 39 with Graves disease. V usage is TRBV6-2 or TRBV6-3 and J usage is TRBJ2-3; weak D call: TRBD2 (5 bases). The CDR3 DNA reads TGTGCCAGCAGTTCCTACGGGATATTCACAGATACGCAGTATTTT. Its protein product is CASSSYGIFTDTQYF.